A single sample gave rise to the 27 T cell receptor beta chains below, sequenced in a study of CD4+ T cells in melanoma. The assay was immunoSEQ multiplex PCR, and TCRdb's table has in-frame clones only and misses some. The sample yields under 20,000 clones, approximately 79% seen once. Sequenced input: cells from a culture (not recorded whether cultured in vitro). The receptor set was obtained from a human donor with melanoma.

V is TRBV15 and J is TRBJ2-2, with no clear D. Per the germline V gene, CDR1 is LNHNV and CDR2 is YYDKDF (reference sequence). The CDR3 is made up of 14 amino acids. V gave up 0 bases and J gave up 12 bases, with 14 bases separating them. CDR3 sequence (DNA): TGTGCCACCAGCAGAGATCGGGTCGGCGAGAAGCTGTTTTTT. Translated, it gives CATSRDRVGEKLFF.

The chain uses TRBV5-1 and TRBJ1-3; the D is unclear. Germline loops: CDR1 SGHRS, CDR2 YFSETQ. The CDR3 has 18 amino acids. The germline V and J ends were trimmed by 4 bases and 0 bases, with 20 bases remaining between them. In DNA, the CDR3 is TGCGCCAGCAGCAAGCGCGGATACATTCAAGACTCTGGAAACACCATATATTTT. Translating gives CASSKRGYIQDSGNTIYF.

About this clone: At one of its ends the junction is not consistent with the germline gene, which may arise from a read error. The chain links TRBV19 to TRBJ1-2; tentative D call: TRBD1 (5 bases). The CDR3 has 13 amino acids. Germline V CDR1 and CDR2: LNHDA, SQIVND (reference sequence). The CDR3 sequence: CTSKRGDNYGYTF. As DNA, the CDR3 is TGTACCAGTAAACGGGGGGATAACTATGGCTACACCTTC.

V and J are TRBV5-6 and TRBJ2-3, with 14 bases matching TRBD2. The germline gives CDR1 SGHDT, CDR2 YYEEEE. Trimming took 0 bases from V and 6 from J; bases not matched to a gene: 3. CDR3 length equals 16 residues. The CDR3 nucleotides are TGTGCCAGCAGCTTGGAGACTAGCGGGGGGGGTGATACGCAGTATTTT. Translating gives CASSLETSGGGDTQYF.

V and J are TRBV7-7 and TRBJ1-5; unclear D gene. The germline V gene encodes CDR1 SSHAT and CDR2 FNYEAQ (reference sequence). V was trimmed by 4 bases and J by 0 bases, leaving 10 bases between them. The CDR3 length is 15 residues. The CDR3 sequence is CASSSRHYSNQPQHF. The DNA of the CDR3 is TGTGCCAGCAGCTCCAGACATTATAGCAATCAGCCCCAGCATTTT. Filled out from reference TRBV7-7 and TRBJ1-5, the complete variable domain reads GAGVSQSPRYKVTKRGQDVTLRCDPISSHATLYWYQQALGQGPEFLTYFNYEAQPDKSGLPSDRFSAERPEGSISTLTIQRTEQRDSAMYRCASSSRHYSNQPQHFGDGTRLSIL.

The chain combines TRBV6-1 with TRBJ1-6; 9 bases map to TRBD1. CDR1 and CDR2 (germline): MNHNS, SASEGT. Trimming at V came to 6 bases and at J to 8 bases, leaving 8 bases not matched to a gene. This CDR3 contains 15 residues. The CDR3 loop is CASRTGGALHSPLHF. DNA of the CDR3: TGTGCCAGCAGAACAGGGGGCGCACTTCATTCACCCCTCCACTTT.

CDR3: CASSPFALGYTDTQYF. The DNA for the CDR3 is TGTGCCAGCAGCCCCTTCGCACTGGGCTACACAGATACGCAGTATTTT. This chain links TRBV7-2 with TRBJ2-3, with D unclear. This CDR3 is 16 amino acids long. Germline V gene lookup returns CDR1 SGHTA and CDR2 FQGNSA. Between the trimmed V and J ends, which lost 5 bases and 2 bases, there was a span of 17 bases. Complete variable domain (other parts from reference TRBV7-2 and TRBJ2-3): GAGVSQSPSNKVTEKGKDVELRCDPISGHTALYWYRQSLGQGLEFLIYFQGNSAPDKSGLPSDRFSAERTGGSVSTLTIQRTQQEDSAVYLCASSPFALGYTDTQYFGPGTRLTVL.

V and J are TRBV2 and TRBJ2-1; D remains unclear. Trimming cost V 7 bases and J 4 bases, with 20 bases left between them. Germline V gene data show CDR1 as SNHLY and CDR2 as FYNNEI. The CDR3 has 16 amino acids. DNA of the CDR3: TGTGCCAGCATGGACGGAGTGAGCCTCGATTACAATGAGCAGTTCTTC. This sequence encodes CASMDGVSLDYNEQFF.

This sequence joins TRBV5-1 and TRBJ1-4; D is perhaps TRBD1 (5 bases). Deletions cut 1 base from V and 1 base from J, with 11 bases between. The germline V gene has CDR1 SGHRS and CDR2 YFSETQ. This CDR3 has 16 amino acids. The CDR3 nucleotides read TGCGCCAGCAGCTTGTTGGTCGGGGGAACTAATGAAAAACTGTTTTTT. The encoded protein is CASSLLVGGTNEKLFF.

The V and J genes are TRBV2 and TRBJ1-1, with D unclear. CDR3 size: 13 residues. Per the germline V gene, CDR1 is SNHLY and CDR2 is FYNNEI. V was cut by 5 bases and J by 8 bases, with 15 bases left in between. The CDR3 region is CASSHQSGVEAFF. The CDR3 nucleotides read TGTGCCAGCAGTCACCAGTCAGGCGTAGAAGCTTTCTTT.

The chain uses TRBV5-1 and TRBJ2-5; TRBD1 matches at 7 bases. The CDR3 has 14 residues. J gave up 5 bases and V 2 bases, and 6 bases lay outside the gene matches. Germline CDR1 reads SGHRS; CDR2 reads YFSETQ. CDR3 amino acids: CASSFAGQAETQYF. CDR3 coding DNA: TGCGCCAGCAGCTTTGCCGGACAGGCGGAGACCCAGTACTTC.

The chain combines TRBV23-1 with TRBJ2-1; TRBD1 or TRBD2 may be the D gene (5 bases each). TRBV23-1 is reported as an ORF; its role is uncertain. The CDR3 runs 16 residues. V was clipped by 3 bases and J by 5 bases, with 17 bases between them. The CDR3 is CASSQSRDPGDNEQFF. CDR3 DNA sequence: TGCGCCAGCAGTCAGTCCCGGGACCCCGGGGACAATGAGCAGTTCTTC.

The chain is built from TRBV9 and TRBJ1-5; TRBD1 aligns across 12 bases. This CDR3 spans 15 amino acids. V was pared by 2 bases and J by 5 bases, with 2 bases of the junction left unmatched. Germline V gene lookup returns CDR1 SGDLS and CDR2 YYNGEE. The CDR3 loop is CASSVGQGAYQPQHF. CDR3 coding DNA: TGTGCCAGCAGCGTGGGACAGGGGGCATATCAGCCCCAGCATTTT.

Written as DNA, the CDR3 is TGCGCCAGCAGCCCGCGGGGGGGCCGGGACGGGGAGCTGTTTTTT. The encoded protein is CASSPRGGRDGELFF. The chain joins TRBV5-1 to TRBJ2-2; 9 bases map to TRBD2. The CDR3 length is 15 residues. Germline trimming cut 4 bases from V and 7 bases from J; bases unmatched to any gene: 8. CDR1 is SGHRS, CDR2 YFSETQ, per germline.

V gene TRBV20-1 combines with J gene TRBJ2-7; 7 positions match TRBD2. Germline V gene data show CDR1 as DFQATT and CDR2 as SNEGSKA (reference sequence). There are 11 residues in the CDR3. The ends lost 5 bases at V and 5 bases at J; junction bases unmatched: 3. The DNA for the CDR3 is TGCAGTGCTGCCGGGGGGAACGAGCAGTACTTC. It codes for CSAAGGNEQYF.

V is TRBV5-1 and J is TRBJ2-5; D tentatively fits TRBD1 or TRBD2 (5 bases each). V was trimmed by 4 bases and J by 2 bases, leaving 15 bases between them. Germline-derived CDR1 and CDR2 are SGHRS and YFSETQ. The CDR3 is 15 residues long. CDR3 DNA sequence: TGCGCCAGCAGCGGAAATACAGGAGGTCAAGAGACCCAGTACTTC. Translation gives CASSGNTGGQETQYF.

The chain combines TRBV30 with TRBJ2-7; D unresolved. From germline, CDR1 is GTSNPN and CDR2 SVGIG (reference sequence). Trimming removed 4 bases from V and 0 bases from J, with 7 bases in between. CDR3 size: 12 residues. CDR3 region: CAWTRSSYEQYF. The CDR3 DNA follows: TGTGCCTGGACACGGAGCTCCTACGAGCAGTACTTC.

This chain connects TRBV29-1 to TRBJ1-2, with 11 positions matching TRBD1. The J segment lost 4 bases and the V segment lost 4 bases, leaving 5 bases of the junction unmatched. The CDR3 is 14 residues long. Germline-derived CDR1 and CDR2 are SQVTM and ANQGSEA. The CDR3 protein is CSVVPGTGGYGYTF. In DNA form, the CDR3 reads TGCAGCGTTGTGCCCGGGACAGGGGGCTATGGCTACACCTTC.

The J gene is TRBJ2-7, the V gene TRBV2; 8 nucleotides line up with TRBD1. V trimming: 6 bases; J trimming: 2 bases; junction bases outside the gene matches: 3. The CDR3 spans 13 residues. Looked up from germline, CDR1 is SNHLY and CDR2 is FYNNEI. CDR3 in amino acids: CASRGTGPYEQYF. Written as DNA, the CDR3 is TGTGCCAGCAGGGGGACAGGACCCTACGAGCAGTACTTC.

This clone turned up a few times. The chain joins TRBV2 to TRBJ2-5, with TRBD1 matching 7 bases. With 4 bases clipped from V and 5 bases from J, the junction kept 4 bases outside the gene matches. Germline assignment: CDR1 SNHLY and CDR2 FYNNEI. The CDR3 sequence is 13 residues long. The CDR3 nucleotides read TGTGCCAGCAGTGGGGACAGTGGGGAGACCCAGTACTTC. As protein: CASSGDSGETQYF.

The chain recombines TRBV6-4 with TRBJ1-5, with 7 bases that match TRBD1. The CDR3 is 15 residues long. Germline V gene data show CDR1 as MRHNA and CDR2 as SNTAGT. With V trimmed by 9 bases and J by 0 bases, 8 bases remained unmatched. The CDR3 region has the DNA TGTGCCAGGTGGGGACAGATCCTTAGCAATCAGCCCCAGCATTTT. It translates to CARWGQILSNQPQHF.

V is TRBV2 and J is TRBJ2-3; 8 nucleotides align to TRBD1. Germline V lookup: CDR1 SNHLY, CDR2 FYNNEI. The CDR3 runs 15 residues. V shed 6 bases, J shed 1 base, and the junction held 6 bases outside the gene matches. For the CDR3, the DNA is TGTGCCAGCAGCGGACAGGGATTTGGCACAGATACGCAGTATTTT. It encodes CASSGQGFGTDTQYF.

The rearrangement joins TRBV7-6 to TRBJ1-1, with TRBD1 as a possible D gene (6 bases). V lost 3 bases and J 10 bases, leaving 18 bases between the germline ends. The CDR3 is made up of 14 amino acids. The germline V gene has CDR1 SGHVS and CDR2 FNYEAQ. The CDR3 nucleotides are TGTGCCAGCAGCTTCGGACAGCCGGCGTTTGTAGCTTTCTTT. It codes for CASSFGQPAFVAFF.

This rearrangement joins TRBV30 to TRBJ2-1; D is unclear. V lost 1 base and J lost 4, with 11 bases in between. This CDR3 has 14 amino acids. CDR1 is GTSNPN and CDR2 is SVGIG in the germline V gene (reference sequence). As DNA, the CDR3 is TGTGCCTGGAGTGGCCCTGTCAGATACAATGAGCAGTTCTTC. Translation: CAWSGPVRYNEQFF.

J is TRBJ2-7 and V is TRBV9; 10 nucleotides match TRBD1. CDR3 length equals 15 residues. V shed 3 bases and J 1 base; nucleotides not matched to a gene: 4. Germline loops: CDR1 SGDLS, CDR2 YYNGEE. The DNA of the CDR3 is TGTGCCAGCAGCGATCGACAGGGGGCGTCCTACGAGCAGTACTTC. Its translation: CASSDRQGASYEQYF.

This clone has only one observation. This rearrangement joins TRBV6-5 to TRBJ2-7; D uncertain. This CDR3 comprises 12 residues. Germline lookup yields CDR1 MNHEY and CDR2 SVGAGI. With 5 bases removed from V and 4 bases from J, the gap between germline ends came to 9 bases. The CDR3 bases are TGTGCCAGCAGTCCCCGACCGTACGAGCAGTACTTC. This encodes CASSPRPYEQYF.

As concerns this clone: An end of the junction does not agree with germline; a read error may underlie this. The chain combines TRBV7-9 with TRBJ2-4, with D unresolved. The CDR3 consists of 12 residues. The germline gives CDR1 SEHNR, CDR2 FQNEAQ (reference sequence). CDR3 nucleotide sequence: TGTGCCAGCAGCTTAGAGGGTGGTGCCCTGCGGTTC. Translation: CASSLEGGALRF.